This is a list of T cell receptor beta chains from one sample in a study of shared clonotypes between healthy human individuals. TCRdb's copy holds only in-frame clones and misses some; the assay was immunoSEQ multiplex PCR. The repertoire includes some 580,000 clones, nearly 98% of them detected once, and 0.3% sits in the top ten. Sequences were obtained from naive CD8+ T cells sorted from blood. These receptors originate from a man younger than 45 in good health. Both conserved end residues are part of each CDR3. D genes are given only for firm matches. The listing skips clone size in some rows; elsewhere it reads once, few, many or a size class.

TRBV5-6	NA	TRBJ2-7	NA	CASSLADTSYEQYF	TGTGCCAGCAGCTTGGCGGACACCTCCTACGAGCAGTACTTC
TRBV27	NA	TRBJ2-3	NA	CASRLTALSTDTQYF	TGTGCCAGCAGGCTAACAGCGCTAAGCACAGATACGCAGTATTTT
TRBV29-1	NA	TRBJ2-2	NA	CSVIWDFNTGELFF	TGCAGCGTGATATGGGACTTCAACACCGGGGAGCTGTTTTTT
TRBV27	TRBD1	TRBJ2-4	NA	CASSLSRQGDIQYF	TGTGCCAGCAGTTTATCACGACAGGGGGACATTCAGTACTTC
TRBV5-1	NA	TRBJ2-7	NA	CASSLEFANTYEQYF	TGCGCCAGCAGCTTGGAATTTGCCAATACCTACGAGCAGTACTTC
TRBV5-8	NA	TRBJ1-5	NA	CASSLPIRESRQPQHF	TGTGCCAGCAGCTTACCCATCCGGGAAAGTAGGCAGCCCCAGCATTTT
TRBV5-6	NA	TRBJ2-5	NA	CASSILEEETQYF	TGTGCCAGCAGCATACTAGAGGAAGAGACCCAGTACTTC
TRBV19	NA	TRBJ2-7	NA	CASSGRASYEQYF	TGTGCCAGTAGTGGCAGGGCTTCCTACGAGCAGTACTTC
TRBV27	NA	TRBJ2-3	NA	CASSSGGRSTDTQYF	TGTGCCAGCAGTTCCGGGGGTCGTAGCACAGATACGCAGTATTTT
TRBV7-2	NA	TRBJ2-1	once	CASSYQDLGNIWESEQFF	TGTGCCAGCAGCTATCAAGACCTCGGGAATATCTGGGAGAGTGAGCAGTTCTTC
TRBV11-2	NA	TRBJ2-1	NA	CASSHGVATYNEQFF	TGTGCCAGCAGTCACGGGGTAGCTACCTACAATGAGCAGTTCTTC
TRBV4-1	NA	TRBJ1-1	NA	CASSPRDREQMAFF	TGCGCCAGCAGCCCCCGGGACCGAGAGCAGATGGCTTTCTTT
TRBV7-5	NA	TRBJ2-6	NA	CVRSLGSGQGHGANVLTF	TGTGTCAGAAGCTTAGGATCCGGACAGGGGCACGGGGCCAACGTCCTGACTTTC
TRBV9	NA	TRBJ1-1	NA	CASTPLRGTEAFF	TGTGCCAGCACCCCTCTACGAGGGACTGAAGCTTTCTTT
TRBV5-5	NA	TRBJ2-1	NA	CASITGRKEFF	TGTGCCAGCATCACGGGCAGGAAAGAGTTCTTC
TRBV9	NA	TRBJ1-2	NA	CASSVDQDSIYGYTF	TGTGCCAGCAGCGTGGACCAGGACAGTATTTATGGCTACACCTTC
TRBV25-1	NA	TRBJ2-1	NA	CAHENPLNEQFF	TGTGCCCATGAAAACCCGCTGAATGAGCAGTTCTTC
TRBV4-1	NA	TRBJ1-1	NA	CASSRYGSEAFF	TGCGCCAGCAGCCGCTACGGCAGTGAAGCTTTCTTT
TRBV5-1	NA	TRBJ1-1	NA	CASSLNAEAFF	TGCGCCAGCAGCTTGAACGCTGAAGCTTTCTTT
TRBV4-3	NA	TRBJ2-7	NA	CASSQGGQAHYEQYF	TGCGCCAGCAGCCAAGGCGGGCAGGCTCACTACGAGCAGTACTTC
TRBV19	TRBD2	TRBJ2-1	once	CASRLAFGPDEQFF	TGTGCCAGCAGACTAGCCTTTGGCCCCGATGAGCAGTTCTTC
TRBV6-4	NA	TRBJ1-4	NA	CASSEGATNEKLFF	TGTGCCAGCAGCGAAGGAGCAACTAATGAAAAACTGTTTTTT
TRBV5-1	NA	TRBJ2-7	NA	CASSLDRTTSSYEQYF	TGCGCCAGCAGCTTGGACCGGACAACGAGCTCCTACGAGCAGTACTTC
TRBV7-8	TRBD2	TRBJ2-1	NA	CASSLASGTSGRPDEQFF	TGTGCCAGCAGCTTAGCCTCCGGGACTAGCGGGAGACCCGATGAGCAGTTCTTC
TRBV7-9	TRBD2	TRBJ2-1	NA	CASSTTSGAYNEQFF	TGTGCCAGCAGCACCACTAGCGGGGCCTACAATGAGCAGTTCTTC
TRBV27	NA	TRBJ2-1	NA	CASSLALESAYNEQFF	TGTGCCAGCAGTTTAGCCTTAGAGAGTGCCTACAATGAGCAGTTCTTC
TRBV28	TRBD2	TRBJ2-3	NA	CASSVLAGGDDTQYF	TGTGCCAGCAGTGTACTAGCGGGAGGGGACGATACGCAGTATTTT
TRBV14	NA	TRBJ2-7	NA	CASSLHSWVGQYF	TGTGCCAGCAGCCTACACTCCTGGGTCGGGCAGTACTTC
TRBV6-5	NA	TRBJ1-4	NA	CASSPSATNEKLFF	TGTGCCAGCAGCCCCTCGGCAACTAATGAAAAACTGTTTTTT
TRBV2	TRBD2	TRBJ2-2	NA	CASSGVAGGELANTGELFF	TGTGCCAGCAGTGGGGTAGCGGGAGGGGAATTGGCGAACACCGGGGAGCTGTTTTTT
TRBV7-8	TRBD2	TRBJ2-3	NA	CASSLAVSGYDTQYF	TGTGCCAGCAGCTTAGCGGTTAGCGGGTACGATACGCAGTATTTT
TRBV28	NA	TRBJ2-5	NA	CASSPFYSLQETQYF	TGTGCCAGCAGTCCCTTCTACTCACTCCAAGAGACCCAGTACTTC
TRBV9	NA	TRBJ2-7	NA	CASSVNPDGAKLSYEQYF	TGTGCCAGCAGCGTGAACCCCGACGGGGCAAAACTTTCCTACGAGCAGTACTTC
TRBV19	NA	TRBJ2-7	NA	CASGSSETVYEQYF	TGTGCCTCCGGGTCATCGGAGACAGTCTACGAGCAGTACTTC
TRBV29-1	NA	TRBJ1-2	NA	CSVPKTLNYGYTF	TGCAGCGTCCCGAAGACGCTAAACTATGGCTACACCTTC
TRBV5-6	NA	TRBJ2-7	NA	CASSLRGWEQYF	TGTGCCAGCAGCTTACGTGGTTGGGAGCAGTACTTC
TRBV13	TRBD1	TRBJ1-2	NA	CASSLGPGTGLYYYGYTF	TGTGCCAGCAGCTTAGGCCCCGGGACAGGTCTTTACTACTATGGCTACACCTTC
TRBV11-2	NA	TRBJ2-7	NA	CASSSYWTNSYEQYF	TGTGCCAGCAGCTCCTATTGGACTAACTCCTACGAGCAGTACTTC
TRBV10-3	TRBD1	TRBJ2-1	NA	CASRQGALEQFF	TGTGCCTCGCGACAGGGGGCCCTTGAGCAGTTCTTC
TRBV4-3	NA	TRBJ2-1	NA	CASSHYPGLHNEQFF	TGCGCCAGCAGCCACTACCCGGGACTCCACAATGAGCAGTTCTTC
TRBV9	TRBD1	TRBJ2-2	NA	CASRGQGDTGELFF	TGTGCCAGCAGAGGACAGGGCGACACCGGGGAGCTGTTTTTT